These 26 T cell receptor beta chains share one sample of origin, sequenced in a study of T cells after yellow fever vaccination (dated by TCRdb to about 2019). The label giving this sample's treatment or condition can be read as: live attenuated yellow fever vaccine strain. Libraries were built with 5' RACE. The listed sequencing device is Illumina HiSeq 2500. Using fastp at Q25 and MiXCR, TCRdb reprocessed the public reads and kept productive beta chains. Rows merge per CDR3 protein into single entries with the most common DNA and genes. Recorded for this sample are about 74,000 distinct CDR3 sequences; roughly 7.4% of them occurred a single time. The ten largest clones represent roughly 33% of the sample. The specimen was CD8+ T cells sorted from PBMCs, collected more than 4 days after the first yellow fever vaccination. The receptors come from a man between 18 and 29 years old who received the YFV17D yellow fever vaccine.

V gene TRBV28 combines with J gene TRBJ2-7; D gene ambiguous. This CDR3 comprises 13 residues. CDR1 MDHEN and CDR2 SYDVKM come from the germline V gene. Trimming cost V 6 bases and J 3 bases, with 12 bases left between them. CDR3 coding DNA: TGTGCCAGCAGCTTCTGGACCCTCTACGAGCAGTACTTC. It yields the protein CASSFWTLYEQYF.

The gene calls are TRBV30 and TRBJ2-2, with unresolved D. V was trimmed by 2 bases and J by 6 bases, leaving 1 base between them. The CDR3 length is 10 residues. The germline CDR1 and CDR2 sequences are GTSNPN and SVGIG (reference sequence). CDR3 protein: CAWSSGELFF. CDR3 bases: TGTGCCTGGAGTTCCGGGGAGCTGTTTTTT.

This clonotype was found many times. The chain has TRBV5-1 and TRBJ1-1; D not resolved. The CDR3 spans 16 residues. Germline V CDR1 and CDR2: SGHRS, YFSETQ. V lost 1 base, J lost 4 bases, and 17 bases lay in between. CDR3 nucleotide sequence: TGCGCCAGCAGCTTGCGGGCCGACCCCAAGGTCACTGAAGCTTTCTTT. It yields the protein CASSLRADPKVTEAFF.

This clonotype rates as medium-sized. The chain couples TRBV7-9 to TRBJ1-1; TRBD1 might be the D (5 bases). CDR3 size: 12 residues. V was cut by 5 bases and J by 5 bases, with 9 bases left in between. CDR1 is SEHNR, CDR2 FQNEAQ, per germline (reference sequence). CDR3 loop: CASSPGQTEAFF. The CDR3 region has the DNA TGTGCCAGCAGCCCCGGACAAACTGAAGCTTTCTTT.

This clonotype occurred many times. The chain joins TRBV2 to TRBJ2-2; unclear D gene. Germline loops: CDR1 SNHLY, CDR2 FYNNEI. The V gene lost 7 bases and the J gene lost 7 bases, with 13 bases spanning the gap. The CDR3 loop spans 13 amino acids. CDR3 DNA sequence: TGTGCCAGCATGGGGAAACCGGGCGGGGAGCTGTTTTTT. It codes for CASMGKPGGELFF.

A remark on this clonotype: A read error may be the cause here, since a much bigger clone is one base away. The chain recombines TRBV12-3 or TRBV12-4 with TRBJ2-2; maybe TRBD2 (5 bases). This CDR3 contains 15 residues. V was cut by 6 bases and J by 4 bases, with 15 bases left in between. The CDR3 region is CASSPSTRGTGELFF. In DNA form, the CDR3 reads TGTGCCAGCAGCCCTAGTACTCGGGGCACCGGGGAGCTGTTTTTT.

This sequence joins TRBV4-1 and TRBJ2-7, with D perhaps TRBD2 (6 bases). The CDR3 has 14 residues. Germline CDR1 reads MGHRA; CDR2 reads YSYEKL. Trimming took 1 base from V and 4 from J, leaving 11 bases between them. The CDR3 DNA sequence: TGCGCCAGCAGCCAAGGGGGTAGCGGATACGAGCAGTACTTC. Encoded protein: CASSQGGSGYEQYF.

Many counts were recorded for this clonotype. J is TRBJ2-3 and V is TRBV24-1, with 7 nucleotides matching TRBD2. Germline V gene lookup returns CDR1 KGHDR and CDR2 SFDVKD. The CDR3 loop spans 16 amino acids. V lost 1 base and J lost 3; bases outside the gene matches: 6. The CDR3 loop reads CATSDLAGSRTDTQYF. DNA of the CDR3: TGTGCCACCAGTGATTTAGCGGGGAGTAGAACAGATACGCAGTATTTT.

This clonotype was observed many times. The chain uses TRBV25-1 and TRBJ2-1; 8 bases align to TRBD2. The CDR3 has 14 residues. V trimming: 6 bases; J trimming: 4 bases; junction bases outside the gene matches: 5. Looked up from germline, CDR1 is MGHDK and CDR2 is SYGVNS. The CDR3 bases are TGTGCCAGCAGACCGGGACTAGATTACAATGAGCAGTTCTTC. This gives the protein CASRPGLDYNEQFF.

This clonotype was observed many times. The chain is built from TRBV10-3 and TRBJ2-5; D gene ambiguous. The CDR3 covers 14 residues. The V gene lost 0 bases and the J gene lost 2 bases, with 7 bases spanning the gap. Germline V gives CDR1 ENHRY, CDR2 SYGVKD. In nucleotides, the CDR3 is TGTGCCATCAGTGAGTCAATAGGTCAAGAGACCCAGTACTTC. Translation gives CAISESIGQETQYF.

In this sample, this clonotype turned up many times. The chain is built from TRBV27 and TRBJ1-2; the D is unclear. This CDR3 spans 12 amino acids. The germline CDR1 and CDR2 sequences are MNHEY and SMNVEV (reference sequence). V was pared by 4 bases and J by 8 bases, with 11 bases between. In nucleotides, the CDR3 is TGTGCCAGCAGTTACGCTAATGGCGGCTACACCTTC. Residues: CASSYANGGYTF.

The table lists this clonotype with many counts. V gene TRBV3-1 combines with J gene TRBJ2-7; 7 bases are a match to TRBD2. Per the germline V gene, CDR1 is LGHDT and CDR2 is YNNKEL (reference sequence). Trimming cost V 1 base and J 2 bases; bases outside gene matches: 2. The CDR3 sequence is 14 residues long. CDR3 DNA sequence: TGTGCCAGCAGCCAAGGACGGGGGGCCTACGAGCAGTACTTC. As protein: CASSQGRGAYEQYF.

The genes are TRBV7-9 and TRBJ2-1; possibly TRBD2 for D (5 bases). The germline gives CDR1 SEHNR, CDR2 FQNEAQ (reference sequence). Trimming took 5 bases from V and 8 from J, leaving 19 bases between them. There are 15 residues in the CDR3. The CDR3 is CASSPRASPWDEQFF. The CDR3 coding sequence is TGTGCCAGCAGCCCTCGGGCTAGCCCGTGGGATGAGCAGTTCTTC.

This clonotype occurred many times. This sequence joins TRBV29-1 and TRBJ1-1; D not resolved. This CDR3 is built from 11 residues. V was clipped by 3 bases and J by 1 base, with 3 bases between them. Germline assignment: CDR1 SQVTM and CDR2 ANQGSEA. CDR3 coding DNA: TGCAGCGTTGACGGGAACACTGAAGCTTTCTTT. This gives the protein CSVDGNTEAFF.

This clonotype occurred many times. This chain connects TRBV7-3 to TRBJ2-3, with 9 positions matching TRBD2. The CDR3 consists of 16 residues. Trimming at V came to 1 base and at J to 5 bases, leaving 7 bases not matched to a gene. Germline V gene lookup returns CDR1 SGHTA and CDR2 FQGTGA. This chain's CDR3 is CASSLIGGGARDTQYF. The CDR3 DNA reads TGTGCCAGCAGCTTAATAGGCGGGGGGGCCCGAGATACGCAGTATTTT. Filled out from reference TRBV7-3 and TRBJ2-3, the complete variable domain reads GAGVSQTPSNKVTEKGKYVELRCDPISGHTALYWYRQSLGQGPEFLIYFQGTGAADDSGLPNDRFFAVRPEGSVSTLKIQRTERGDSAVYLCASSLIGGGARDTQYFGPGTRLTVL.

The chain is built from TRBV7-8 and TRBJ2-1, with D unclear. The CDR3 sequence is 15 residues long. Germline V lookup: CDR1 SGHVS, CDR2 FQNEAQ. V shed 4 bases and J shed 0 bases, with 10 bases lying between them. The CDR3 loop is CASSSTRVSYNEQFF. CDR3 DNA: TGTGCCAGCAGCTCCACAAGAGTCTCCTACAATGAGCAGTTCTTC.

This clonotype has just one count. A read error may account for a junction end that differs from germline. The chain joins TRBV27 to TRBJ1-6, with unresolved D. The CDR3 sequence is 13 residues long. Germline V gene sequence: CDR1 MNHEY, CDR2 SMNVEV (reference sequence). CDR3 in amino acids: CASSLGYNTPLHF. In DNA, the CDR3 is TGTGCCAGCAGTTTAGGCTATAATACACCCCTCCACTTT.

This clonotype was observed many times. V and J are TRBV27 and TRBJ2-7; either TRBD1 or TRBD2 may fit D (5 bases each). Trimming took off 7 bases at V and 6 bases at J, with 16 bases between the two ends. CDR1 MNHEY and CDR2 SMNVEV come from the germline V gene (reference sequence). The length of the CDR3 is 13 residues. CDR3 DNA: TGTGCCAGCACAATGACGGGGACCTCCGAGCAGTACTTC. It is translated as CASTMTGTSEQYF.

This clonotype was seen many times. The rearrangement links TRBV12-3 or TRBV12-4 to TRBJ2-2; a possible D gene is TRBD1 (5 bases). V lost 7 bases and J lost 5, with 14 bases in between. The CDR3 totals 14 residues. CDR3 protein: CASNRAGKTGELFF. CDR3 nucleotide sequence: TGTGCCAGCAATCGGGCAGGGAAAACCGGGGAGCTGTTTTTT.

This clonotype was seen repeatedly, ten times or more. CDR3 sequence (DNA): TGTGCCACAAGAAACGTACAGAACACTGAAGCTTTCTTT. Translating it yields CATRNVQNTEAFF. The chain joins TRBV15 to TRBJ1-1; D is unclear. The CDR3 is made up of 13 amino acids. The V and J ends lost 9 bases and 1 base respectively, with 12 bases between them. CDR1 LNHNV and CDR2 YYDKDF come from the germline V gene (reference sequence).

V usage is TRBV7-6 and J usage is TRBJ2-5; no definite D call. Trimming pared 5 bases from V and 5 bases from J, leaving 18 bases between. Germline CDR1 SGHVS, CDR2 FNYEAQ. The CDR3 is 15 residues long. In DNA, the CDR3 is TGTGCCAGCAGCGGGCGTCCCGTAGGCGTCGAGACCCAGTACTTC. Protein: CASSGRPVGVETQYF.

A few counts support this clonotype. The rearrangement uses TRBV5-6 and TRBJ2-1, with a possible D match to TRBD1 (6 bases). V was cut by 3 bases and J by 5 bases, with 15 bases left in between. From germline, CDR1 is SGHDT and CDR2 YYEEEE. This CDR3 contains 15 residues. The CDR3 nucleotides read TGTGCCAGCAGCTCGTGGGGGACACGTAACAATGAGCAGTTCTTC. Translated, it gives CASSSWGTRNNEQFF. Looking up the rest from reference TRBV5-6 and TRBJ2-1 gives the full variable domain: DAGVTQSPTHLIKTRGQQVTLRCSPKSGHDTVSWYQQALGQGPQFIFQYYEEEERQRGNFPDRFSGHQFPNYSSELNVNALLLGDSALYLCASSSWGTRNNEQFFGPGTRLTVL.

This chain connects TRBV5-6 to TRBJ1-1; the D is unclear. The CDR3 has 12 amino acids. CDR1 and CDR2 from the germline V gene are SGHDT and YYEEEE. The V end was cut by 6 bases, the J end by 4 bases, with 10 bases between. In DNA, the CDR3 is TGTGCCAGCAAAGCGGATTTCACTGAAGCTTTCTTT. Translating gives CASKADFTEAFF.

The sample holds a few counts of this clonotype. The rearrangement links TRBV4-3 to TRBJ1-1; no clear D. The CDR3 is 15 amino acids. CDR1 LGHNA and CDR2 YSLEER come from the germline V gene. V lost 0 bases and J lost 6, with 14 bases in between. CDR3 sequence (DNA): TGCGCCAGCAGCCAAGAGGGAGACTTGTTGGCTGAAGCTTTCTTT. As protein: CASSQEGDLLAEAFF.

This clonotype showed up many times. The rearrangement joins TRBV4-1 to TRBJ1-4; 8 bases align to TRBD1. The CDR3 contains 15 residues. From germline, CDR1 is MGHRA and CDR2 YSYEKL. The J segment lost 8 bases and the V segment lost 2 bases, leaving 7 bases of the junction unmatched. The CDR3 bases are TGCGCCAGCAGCCAACTACAGGGGGTGCACGAAAAACTGTTTTTT. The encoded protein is CASSQLQGVHEKLFF.

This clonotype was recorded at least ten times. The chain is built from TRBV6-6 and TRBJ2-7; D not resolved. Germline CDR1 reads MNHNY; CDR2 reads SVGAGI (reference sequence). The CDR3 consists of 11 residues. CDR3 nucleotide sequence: TGTGCATGTTGGGATGGCTACGAGCAGTACTTC. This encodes CACWDGYEQYF.